Each of the 17 T cell receptor beta chains below was sequenced from the same sample in a study of CD8+ T cells in alopecia areata. Sequencing used cDNA as its template, made by extracting RNA and reverse transcribing it. The table came from immunoSEQ multiplex PCR; TCRdb's copy has only in-frame clones and leaves some out. The top ten hold 0.95% to 1.5% of the sample, which has hundreds of thousands of clones, 65% to 70% seen once. The sequencing used CD4+ T cells sorted from blood, collected at week 0. These receptors were obtained from a human donor with alopecia areata.

The chain uses TRBV14 and TRBJ1-2; D is unresolved. This CDR3 region has 13 residues. Trimming stripped 3 bases from V and 4 bases from J, with 9 bases between. Per germline, CDR1 SGHDN and CDR2 FVKESK. For the CDR3, the DNA is TGTGCCAGCAGCCAGGGAGGGTCCTATGGCTACACCTTC. Residues: CASSQGGSYGYTF.

The J gene is TRBJ1-1, the V gene TRBV11-2; D not resolved. CDR1 and CDR2 from the germline V gene are SGHAT and FQNNGV. The CDR3 is 15 residues long. V was shortened by 0 bases and J by 0 bases, with 8 bases between the two germline ends. CDR3 region: CASSLDAALNTEAFF. Here the CDR3 DNA reads TGTGCCAGCAGCTTAGATGCGGCCTTGAACACTGAAGCTTTCTTT.

The sample holds a few counts of this clone. The same CDR3 can be traced to other DNA sequences in this sample. This chain links TRBV6-1 with TRBJ1-6, with D possibly TRBD1 on 5 matching bases. This CDR3 has 17 amino acids. Trimming shortened V by 2 bases and J by 7 bases, and 18 bases separated the two germline ends. From germline, CDR1 is MNHNS and CDR2 SASEGT. The CDR3 reads CASSERPGGGLNSPLHF. The CDR3 DNA reads TGTGCCAGCAGTGAAAGACCTGGGGGAGGCTTGAATTCACCCCTCCACTTT.

The chain employs TRBV2 and TRBJ1-2; D gene ambiguous. Germline V gives CDR1 SNHLY, CDR2 FYNNEI. Trimming shortened V by 5 bases and J by 8 bases, and 12 bases separated the two germline ends. CDR3 length: 12 amino acids. CDR3 amino acids: CASSSGRAGYTF. The CDR3 DNA is TGTGCCAGCAGTTCCGGACGGGCCGGCTACACCTTC.

This sequence joins TRBV6-5 and TRBJ1-5; D is unresolved. The germline V gene has CDR1 MNHEY and CDR2 SVGAGI. The CDR3 has 16 residues. The germline V and J ends were trimmed by 0 bases and 5 bases, with 14 bases remaining between them. CDR3 protein: CASSYSGRLPHQPQHF. The CDR3 DNA reads TGTGCCAGCAGTTACTCAGGGCGGCTACCTCATCAGCCCCAGCATTTT.

The CDR3 region has the DNA TGCAGCGTCTGGGGTGGCTCCTACAATGAGCAGTTCTTC. This codes for CSVWGGSYNEQFF. This chain connects TRBV29-1 to TRBJ2-1; D uncertain. CDR1 and CDR2 from the germline V gene are SQVTM and ANQGSEA. The CDR3 loop spans 13 amino acids. V lost 6 bases to trimming and J lost 0 bases, with 9 bases between them.

The chain has TRBV30 and TRBJ2-3, with TRBD2 matching over 9 bases. Germline V CDR1 and CDR2: GTSNPN, SVGIG (reference sequence). J gave up 5 bases and V 4 bases, and 10 bases lay outside the gene matches. The CDR3 has 15 residues. The CDR3 spells CAWKAGGSLGDTQYF. Written as DNA, the CDR3 is TGTGCCTGGAAGGCGGGGGGGTCATTGGGAGATACGCAGTATTTT.

This clone was seen only once. Here the CDR3 reads CASSQWTGGDETQYF. The CDR3 region has the DNA TGTGCCAGCAGCCAATGGACAGGAGGGGACGAGACCCAGTACTTC. The genes are TRBV14 and TRBJ2-5, with a possible D match to TRBD1 (7 bases). Trimming shortened V by 2 bases and J by 5 bases, and 15 bases separated the two germline ends. This CDR3 is built from 15 residues. In germline, CDR1 is SGHDN, CDR2 FVKESK.

The rearrangement joins TRBV7-9 to TRBJ2-7; the match to TRBD1 covers 8 bases. J was trimmed by 3 bases and V by 8 bases; bases with no gene match: 6. The length of the CDR3 is 13 residues. Germline CDR1 SEHNR, CDR2 FQNEAQ (reference sequence). CDR3 amino acids: CASGRTGHYEQYF. The CDR3 nucleotides read TGTGCCAGCGGCCGGACAGGGCACTACGAGCAGTACTTC. Full variable domain (outside the CDR3, taken from reference TRBV7-9 and TRBJ2-7): DTGVSQNPRHKITKRGQNVTFRCDPISEHNRLYWYRQTLGQGPEFLTYFQNEAQLEKSRLLSDRFSAERPKGSFSTLEIQRTEQGDSAMYLCASGRTGHYEQYFGPGTRLTVT.

The chain is built from TRBV29-1 and TRBJ2-3; TRBD1 is a possible D gene (6 bases). V was pared by 4 bases and J by 3 bases, with 11 bases between. Germline V gene lookup returns CDR1 SQVTM and CDR2 ANQGSEA. The CDR3 length is 13 residues. The CDR3 is CSVVTGRTDTQYF. The CDR3 DNA follows: TGCAGCGTTGTGACAGGTCGGACAGATACGCAGTATTTT.

The gene calls are TRBV7-9 and TRBJ2-7; D not certain. The CDR3 loop spans 11 amino acids. Trimming shortened V by 5 bases and J by 3 bases, and 5 bases separated the two germline ends. Germline V gives CDR1 SEHNR, CDR2 FQNEAQ (reference sequence). The CDR3 nucleotides read TGTGCCAGCAGCCCCATCTACGAGCAGTACTTC. Translation gives CASSPIYEQYF.

J is TRBJ2-7 and V is TRBV29-1, with D uncertain. Germline-derived CDR1 and CDR2 are SQVTM and ANQGSEA. V lost 5 bases and J 2 bases, leaving 7 bases between the germline ends. The length of the CDR3 is 11 residues. The CDR3, as DNA: TGCAGCGTTCGATCCCCCTACGAGCAGTACTTC. Its translation: CSVRSPYEQYF.

The chain recombines TRBV4-2 with TRBJ2-3; D could derive from TRBD1 or TRBD2 (5 bases each). The CDR3 is made up of 18 amino acids. V was trimmed by 0 bases and J by 2 bases, leaving 18 bases between them. Germline V gives CDR1 LGHNA, CDR2 YNFKEQ. The CDR3 DNA reads TGTGCCAGCAGCCAAGATGTAAGGGGACCCTCGAACACAGATACGCAGTATTTT. Its protein is CASSQDVRGPSNTDTQYF.

V and J are TRBV9 and TRBJ2-7; D tentatively fits TRBD1 or TRBD2 (6 bases each). Germline CDR1 SGDLS, CDR2 YYNGEE. Trimming left V 0 bases short and J 4 bases short, with 11 bases between. This CDR3 spans 14 amino acids. CDR3 sequence reads: CASSVAGAAYEQYF. The CDR3 DNA sequence: TGTGCCAGCAGCGTAGCGGGGGCAGCTTACGAGCAGTACTTC.

In its sample, this clone ranks as medium-sized. This chain uses TRBV7-2 with TRBJ2-1, with D perhaps matching TRBD2 (6 bases). CDR3 length equals 16 residues. V was pared by 5 bases and J by 7 bases, with 21 bases between. Germline V gene data show CDR1 as SGHTA and CDR2 as FQGNSA. Here the CDR3 DNA reads TGTGCCAGCAGCAGGAGGGACGGCCTAGTGGGAAATGAGCAGTTCTTC. It yields the protein CASSRRDGLVGNEQFF. The full variable domain, completed using reference TRBV7-2 and TRBJ2-1, is GAGVSQSPSNKVTEKGKDVELRCDPISGHTALYWYRQSLGQGLEFLIYFQGNSAPDKSGLPSDRFSAERTGGSVSTLTIQRTQQEDSAVYLCASSRRDGLVGNEQFFGPGTRLTVL.

The CDR3 sequence: CASSQSGTQNIQYF. CDR3 DNA: TGTGCCAGCAGTCAATCCGGGACACAAAACATTCAGTACTTC. The chain uses TRBV7-9 and TRBJ2-4; D might be TRBD1 (6 bases). This CDR3 comprises 14 residues. Germline V gene sequence: CDR1 SEHNR, CDR2 FQNEAQ (reference sequence). The V end lost 6 bases, the J end lost 5 bases, and 14 bases lay between the germline ends. Variable domain in full (rest from reference TRBV7-9 and TRBJ2-4): DTGVSQNPRHKITKRGQNVTFRCDPISEHNRLYWYRQTLGQGPEFLTYFQNEAQLEKSRLLSDRFSAERPKGSFSTLEIQRTEQGDSAMYLCASSQSGTQNIQYFGAGTRLSVL.

V gene TRBV7-2 combines with J gene TRBJ1-5, with 8 nucleotides matching TRBD1. The CDR3 extends over 14 amino acids. V shed 3 bases and J 7 bases; nucleotides not matched to a gene: 5. Germline V CDR1 and CDR2: SGHTA, FQGNSA. CDR3 sequence: CASSFRTGKQPQHF. The CDR3 DNA is TGTGCCAGCAGCTTCCGGACAGGGAAACAGCCCCAGCATTTT.